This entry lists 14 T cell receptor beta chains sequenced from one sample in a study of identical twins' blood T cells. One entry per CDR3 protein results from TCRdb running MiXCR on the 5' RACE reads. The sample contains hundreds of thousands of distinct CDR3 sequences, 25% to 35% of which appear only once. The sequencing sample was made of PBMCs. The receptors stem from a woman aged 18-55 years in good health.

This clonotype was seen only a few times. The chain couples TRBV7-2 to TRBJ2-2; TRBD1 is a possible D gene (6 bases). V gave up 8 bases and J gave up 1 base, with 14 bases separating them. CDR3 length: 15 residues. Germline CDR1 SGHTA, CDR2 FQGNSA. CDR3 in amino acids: CASASYRVNTGELFF. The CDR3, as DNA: TGTGCCAGCGCGAGTTACAGGGTGAACACCGGGGAGCTGTTTTTT. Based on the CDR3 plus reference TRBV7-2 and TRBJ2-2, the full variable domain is GAGVSQSPSNKVTEKGKDVELRCDPISGHTALYWYRQSLGQGLEFLIYFQGNSAPDKSGLPSDRFSAERTGGSVSTLTIQRTQQEDSAVYLCASASYRVNTGELFFGEGSRLTVL.

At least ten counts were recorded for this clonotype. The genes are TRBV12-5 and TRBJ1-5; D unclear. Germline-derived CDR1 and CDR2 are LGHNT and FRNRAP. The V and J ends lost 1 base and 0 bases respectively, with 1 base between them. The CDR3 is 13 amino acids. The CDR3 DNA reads TGTGCTAGTGGTTTGGGTAGCAATCAGCCCCAGCATTTT. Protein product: CASGLGSNQPQHF.

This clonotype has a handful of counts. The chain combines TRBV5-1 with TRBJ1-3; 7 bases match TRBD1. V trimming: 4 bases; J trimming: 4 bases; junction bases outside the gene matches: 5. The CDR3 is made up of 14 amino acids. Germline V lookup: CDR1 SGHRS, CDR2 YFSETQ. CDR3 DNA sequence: TGCGCCAGCAGCCCCGGACAGGACGGAAACACCATATATTTT. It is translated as CASSPGQDGNTIYF.

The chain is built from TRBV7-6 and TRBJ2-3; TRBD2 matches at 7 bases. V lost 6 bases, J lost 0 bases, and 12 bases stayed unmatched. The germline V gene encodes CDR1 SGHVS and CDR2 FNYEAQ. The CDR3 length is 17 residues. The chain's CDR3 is CASSFFGGGTSTDTQYF. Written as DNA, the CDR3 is TGTGCCAGCAGTTTCTTCGGCGGGGGTACAAGCACAGATACGCAGTATTTT.

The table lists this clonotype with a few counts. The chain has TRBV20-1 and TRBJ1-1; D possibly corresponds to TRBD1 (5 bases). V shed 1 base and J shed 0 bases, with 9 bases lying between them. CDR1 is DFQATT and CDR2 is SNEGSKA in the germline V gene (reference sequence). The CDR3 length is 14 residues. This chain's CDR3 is CSARGGAVNTEAFF. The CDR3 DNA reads TGCAGTGCTAGAGGCGGGGCAGTGAACACTGAAGCTTTCTTT.

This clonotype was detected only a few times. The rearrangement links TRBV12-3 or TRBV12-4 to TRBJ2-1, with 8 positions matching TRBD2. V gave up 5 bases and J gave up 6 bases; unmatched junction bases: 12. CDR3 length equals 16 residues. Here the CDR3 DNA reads TGTGCCAGCAGTCCTAGCGGGCGCACCTACATCAATGAGCAGTTCTTC. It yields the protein CASSPSGRTYINEQFF.

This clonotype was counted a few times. The CDR3 region is CASSPMYLGYNEQFF. In nucleotides, the CDR3 is TGTGCCAGCAGCCCTATGTATCTGGGGTACAATGAGCAGTTCTTC. The chain combines TRBV7-2 with TRBJ2-1, with unresolved D. CDR1 and CDR2 (germline): SGHTA, FQGNSA. The ends were cut back, 5 bases at V and 4 bases at J, with 15 bases in the middle. The CDR3 is made up of 15 amino acids.

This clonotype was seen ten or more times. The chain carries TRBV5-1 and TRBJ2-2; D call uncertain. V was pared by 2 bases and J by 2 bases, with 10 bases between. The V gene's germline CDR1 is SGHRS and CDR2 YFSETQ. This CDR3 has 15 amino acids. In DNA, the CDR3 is TGCGCCAGCAGCTTTTTCTCAAGAAACACCGGGGAGCTGTTTTTT. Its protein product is CASSFFSRNTGELFF.

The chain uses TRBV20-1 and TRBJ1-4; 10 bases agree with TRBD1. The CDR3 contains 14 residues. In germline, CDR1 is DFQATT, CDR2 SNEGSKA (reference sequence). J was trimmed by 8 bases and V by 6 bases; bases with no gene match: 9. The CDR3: CSAAPGQGREKLFF. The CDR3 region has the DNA TGCAGTGCGGCTCCGGGACAGGGGCGCGAAAAACTGTTTTTT.

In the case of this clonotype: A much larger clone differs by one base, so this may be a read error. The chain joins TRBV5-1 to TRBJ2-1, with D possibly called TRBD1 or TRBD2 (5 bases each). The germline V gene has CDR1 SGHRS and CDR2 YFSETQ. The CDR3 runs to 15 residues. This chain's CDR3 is CASSLGGDSCNEQFF. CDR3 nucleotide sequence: TGCGCCAGCAGCTTGGGAGGGGATTCCTGCAATGAGCAGTTCTTC.

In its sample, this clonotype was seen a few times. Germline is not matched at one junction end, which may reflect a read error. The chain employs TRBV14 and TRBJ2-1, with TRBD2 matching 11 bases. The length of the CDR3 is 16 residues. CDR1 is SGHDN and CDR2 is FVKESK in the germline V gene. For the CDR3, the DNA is TGTGCCAGCGGCCAAACTAGCGGGAGTATCTACAATGAGCAGTTCTTC. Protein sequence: CASGQTSGSIYNEQFF.

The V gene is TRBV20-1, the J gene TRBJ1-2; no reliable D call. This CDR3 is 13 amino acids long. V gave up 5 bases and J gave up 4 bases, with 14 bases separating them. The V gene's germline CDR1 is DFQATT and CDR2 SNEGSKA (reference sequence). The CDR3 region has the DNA TGCAGTGCTGGGGTTTCGGAGCCCTATGGCTACACCTTC. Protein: CSAGVSEPYGYTF.

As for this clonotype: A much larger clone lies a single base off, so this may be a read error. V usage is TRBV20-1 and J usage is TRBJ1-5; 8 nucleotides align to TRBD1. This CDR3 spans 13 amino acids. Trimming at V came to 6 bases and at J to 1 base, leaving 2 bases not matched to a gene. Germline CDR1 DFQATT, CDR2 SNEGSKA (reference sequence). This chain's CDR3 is CSAGQGSNQPQHF. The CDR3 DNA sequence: TGCAGTGCCGGACAGGGAAGCAATCAGCCCCAGCATTTT.

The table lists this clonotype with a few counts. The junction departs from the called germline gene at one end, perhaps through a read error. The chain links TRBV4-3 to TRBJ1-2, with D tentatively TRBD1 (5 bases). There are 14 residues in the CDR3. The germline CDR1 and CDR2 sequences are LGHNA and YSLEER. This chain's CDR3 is CTSSQDSRVSGYTF. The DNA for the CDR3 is TGCACCAGCAGCCAAGATTCCAGGGTCTCTGGCTACACCTTC.